Below, one T cell receptor beta chain is given with its context. Its specificity is unknown. Between the trimmed V and J ends, which lost 7 bases and 1 base, there was a span of 10 bases. From germline, CDR1 is LNHDA and CDR2 SQIVND (reference sequence). The CDR3 is made up of 13 amino acids. This entry is derived from a study of CD8+ T cells in alopecia areata. Treatment denoted: oral pan-JAK inhibitor, 5-10 mg twice daily. Sequencing relied on a cDNA template that was reverse transcribed from extracted RNA. Only in-frame clones appear in the TCRdb table, and some are missing; sequencing was by immunoSEQ multiplex PCR. The sample comprises approximately 110,000 clones, under 60% of which are singletons, and over 9% rests with the top ten. General study points: With tofacitinib ongoing, many expanded lesional clones persisted in both scalp and blood. Uncertainty about whether baseline CD8+ expansion is linked to response remains, with one nonresponder.

The sample here was CD8+ T cells sorted from blood, taken at week 24, from a patient treated with tofacitinib. This receptor was taken from a human donor with alopecia areata. The J gene is TRBJ1-1, the V gene TRBV19; unclear D gene. CDR3 DNA sequence: TGTGCCAGTACCTCGGAGTGGAACACTGAAGCTTTCTTT. Amino acids: CASTSEWNTEAFF. Looking up the rest from reference TRBV19 and TRBJ1-1 gives the full variable domain: DGGITQSPKYLFRKEGQNVTLSCEQNLNHDAMYWYRQDPGQGLRLIYYSQIVNDFQKGDIAEGYSVSREKKESFPLTVTSAQKNPTAFYLCASTSEWNTEAFFGQGTRLTVV.